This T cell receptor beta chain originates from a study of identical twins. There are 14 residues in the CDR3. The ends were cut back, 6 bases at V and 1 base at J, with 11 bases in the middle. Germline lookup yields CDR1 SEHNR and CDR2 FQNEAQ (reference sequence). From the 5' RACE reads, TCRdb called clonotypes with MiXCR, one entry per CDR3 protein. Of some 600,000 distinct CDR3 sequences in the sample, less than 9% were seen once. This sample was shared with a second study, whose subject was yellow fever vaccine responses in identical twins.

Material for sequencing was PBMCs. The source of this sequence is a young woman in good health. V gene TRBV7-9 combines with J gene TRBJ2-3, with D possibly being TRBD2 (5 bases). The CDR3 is CASRAGVGTDTQYF. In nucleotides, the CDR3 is TGTGCCAGCAGAGCCGGGGTCGGCACAGATACGCAGTATTTT.